This T cell receptor beta chain comes out of a study of cytomegalovirus exposure and HLA in healthy donors. Study-wide results and caveats: Sequence variants that were highly shared formed a cluster that was likely a sequencing artifact. A missense variant in DCLRE1C was later tied to TCR beta V- and J-gene trimming. Earlier analysis found most TCR beta V segments productive about 90% or about 30% of the time. By HLA locus, TCR association rates varied in a later analysis, with DRB1 showing the most and HLA-C the fewest.

The CDR3 totals 15 residues. The germline V gene encodes CDR1 LNHDA and CDR2 SQIVND (reference sequence). The trim removed 0 bases at V and 14 bases at J, leaving 11 bases unmatched. With 60 Vbeta and 13 Jbeta primers, the PCR was carried out. The assay was immunoSEQ multiplex PCR, and TCRdb's table has in-frame clones only and misses some. The repertoire has roughly 140,000 clones, around 72% of them found once; the top ten carry less than 2.5%. Comment on this clone: The antigen is unknown.

The receptor was derived from a man aged 35-49 years in good health and CMV-seronegative. The sequenced material came from PBMCs. This sequence joins TRBV19 and TRBJ2-1, with 9 bases matching TRBD2. CDR3 in amino acids: CASSIDRASGARKFF. The DNA for the CDR3 is TGTGCCAGTAGTATAGATCGGGCTAGCGGGGCGCGGAAGTTCTTC.